This TCR beta chain stems from a study of read filtering for tumor transcriptome and immune sequencing. Study at large: IR-seq gave about 3.5 to 10.27 million TCR reads per sample; RNA-seq gave about 80 to 1273.

This clonotype was recorded at least ten times. Its target is not known. Study-level results: The sorted CD138-negative fraction was a mixed bone marrow immune population, not purified T cells.

The CDR3 is 19 amino acids. V was cut by 2 bases and J by 5 bases, with 28 bases left in between. Germline CDR1 is SEHNR and CDR2 is FQNEAQ (reference sequence). The library was built from about 400 ng RNA with molecular barcoded adaptors for alpha/delta and beta/gamma chains. Each CDR3 protein is one row after TCRdb ran MiXCR on the reads. The data show 40,000 to 50,000 distinct CDR3 sequences, with around an eighth seen just once and approximately 31% held by the top ten. The rearrangement links TRBV7-9 to TRBJ2-7; unclear D gene. Sequencing input: a population of CD138-negative cells sorted from bone marrow. This receptor was obtained from a donor older than 35 with multiple myeloma. CDR3 DNA sequence: TGTGCCAGCAGCTTAATGGCCTTCCAAGCTCCCAATAGACGGGACGAGCAGTACTTC. Protein product: CASSLMAFQAPNRRDEQYF.